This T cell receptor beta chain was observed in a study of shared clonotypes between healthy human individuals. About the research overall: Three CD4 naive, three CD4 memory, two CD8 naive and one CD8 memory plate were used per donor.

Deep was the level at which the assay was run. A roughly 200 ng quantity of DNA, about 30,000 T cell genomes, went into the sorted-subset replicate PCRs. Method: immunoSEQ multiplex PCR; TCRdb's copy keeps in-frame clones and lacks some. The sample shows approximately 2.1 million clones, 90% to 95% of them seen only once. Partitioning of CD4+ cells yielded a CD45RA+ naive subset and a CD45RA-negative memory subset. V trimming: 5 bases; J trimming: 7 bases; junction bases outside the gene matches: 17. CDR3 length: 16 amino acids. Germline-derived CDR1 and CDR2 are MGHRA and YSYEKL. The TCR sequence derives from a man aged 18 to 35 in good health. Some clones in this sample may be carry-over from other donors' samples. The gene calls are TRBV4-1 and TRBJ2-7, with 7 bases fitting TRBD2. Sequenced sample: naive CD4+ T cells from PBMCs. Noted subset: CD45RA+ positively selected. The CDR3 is CASSTRGSGTLGEQYF. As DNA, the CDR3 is TGCGCCAGCAGCACACGCGGGAGCGGGACCTTGGGGGAGCAGTACTTC.